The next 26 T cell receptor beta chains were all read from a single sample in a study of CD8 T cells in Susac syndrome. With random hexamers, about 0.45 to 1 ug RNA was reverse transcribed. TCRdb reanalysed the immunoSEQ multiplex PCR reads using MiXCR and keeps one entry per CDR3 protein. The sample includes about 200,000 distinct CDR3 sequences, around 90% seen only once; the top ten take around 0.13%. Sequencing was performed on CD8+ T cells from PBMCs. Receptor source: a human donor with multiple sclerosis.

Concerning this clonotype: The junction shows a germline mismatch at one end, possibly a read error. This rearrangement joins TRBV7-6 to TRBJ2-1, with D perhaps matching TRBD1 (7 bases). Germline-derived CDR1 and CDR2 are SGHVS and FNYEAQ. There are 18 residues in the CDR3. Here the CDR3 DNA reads TGTGCCAGCAGCTCAGGGGGGAGGACCATCTCCTCCAACAATGAGCAGTTCTTC. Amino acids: CASSSGGRTISSNNEQFF.

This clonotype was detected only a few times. CDR3 in DNA: TGTGCCAGCAACGGCGGGAGAAGGTCCTACGAGCAGTACTTC. It yields the protein CASNGGRRSYEQYF. V is TRBV2 and J is TRBJ2-7, with 7 bases fitting TRBD2. Trimming took 7 bases from V and 1 from J; bases not matched to a gene: 7. Germline V CDR1 and CDR2: SNHLY, FYNNEI. The CDR3 runs to 14 residues.

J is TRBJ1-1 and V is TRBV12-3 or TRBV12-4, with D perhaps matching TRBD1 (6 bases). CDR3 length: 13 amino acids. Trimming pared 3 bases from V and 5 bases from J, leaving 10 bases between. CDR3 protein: CASSFDQGTEAFF. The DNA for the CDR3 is TGTGCCAGCAGTTTCGACCAGGGGACTGAAGCTTTCTTT.

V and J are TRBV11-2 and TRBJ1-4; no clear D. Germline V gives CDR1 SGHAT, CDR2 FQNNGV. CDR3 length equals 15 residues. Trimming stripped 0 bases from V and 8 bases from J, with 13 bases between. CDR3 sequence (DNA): TGTGCCAGCAGCTTAGATGTTCTCGCTGGGGAAAAACTGTTTTTT. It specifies CASSLDVLAGEKLFF.

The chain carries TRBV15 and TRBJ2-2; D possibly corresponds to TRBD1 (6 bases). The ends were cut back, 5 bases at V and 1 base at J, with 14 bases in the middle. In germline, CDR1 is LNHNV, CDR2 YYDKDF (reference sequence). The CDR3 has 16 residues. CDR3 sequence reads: CATSPRQELNTGELFF. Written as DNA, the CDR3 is TGTGCCACCAGCCCGCGACAGGAGCTGAACACCGGGGAGCTGTTTTTT. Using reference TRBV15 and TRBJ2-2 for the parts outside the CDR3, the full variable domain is DAMVIQNPRYQVTQFGKPVTLSCSQTLNHNVMYWYQQKSSQAPKLLFHYYDKDFNNEADTPDNFQSRRPNTSFCFLDIRSPGLGDTAMYLCATSPRQELNTGELFFGEGSRLTVL.

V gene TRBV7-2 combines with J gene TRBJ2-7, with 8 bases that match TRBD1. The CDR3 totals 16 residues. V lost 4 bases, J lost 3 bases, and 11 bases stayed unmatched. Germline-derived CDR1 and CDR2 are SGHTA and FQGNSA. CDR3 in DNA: TGTGCCAGCAGCTACCTTTCTGGGACAGGACTCTACGAGCAGTACTTC. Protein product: CASSYLSGTGLYEQYF. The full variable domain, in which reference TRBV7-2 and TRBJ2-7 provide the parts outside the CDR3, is GAGVSQSPSNKVTEKGKDVELRCDPISGHTALYWYRQSLGQGLEFLIYFQGNSAPDKSGLPSDRFSAERTGGSVSTLTIQRTQQEDSAVYLCASSYLSGTGLYEQYFGPGTRLTVT.

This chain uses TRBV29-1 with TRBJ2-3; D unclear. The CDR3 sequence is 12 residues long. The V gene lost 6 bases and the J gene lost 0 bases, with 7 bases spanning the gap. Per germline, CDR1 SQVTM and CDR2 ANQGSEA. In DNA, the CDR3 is TGCAGCGTCGGTAGTAGCACAGATACGCAGTATTTT. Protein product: CSVGSSTDTQYF.

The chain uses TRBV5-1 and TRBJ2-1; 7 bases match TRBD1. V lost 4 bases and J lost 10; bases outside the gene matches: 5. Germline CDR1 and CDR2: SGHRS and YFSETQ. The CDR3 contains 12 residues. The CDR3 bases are TGCGCCAGCAGCCCGGAGGACAGGGAGCAGTTCTTC. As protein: CASSPEDREQFF.

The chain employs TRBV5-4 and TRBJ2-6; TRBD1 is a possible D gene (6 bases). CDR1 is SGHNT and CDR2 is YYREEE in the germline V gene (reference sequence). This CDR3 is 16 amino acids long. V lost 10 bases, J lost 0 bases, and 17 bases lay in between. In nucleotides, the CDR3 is TGTGCCTCAGGCAGGGGAGACCACTCTGGGGCCAACGTCCTGACTTTC. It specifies CASGRGDHSGANVLTF.

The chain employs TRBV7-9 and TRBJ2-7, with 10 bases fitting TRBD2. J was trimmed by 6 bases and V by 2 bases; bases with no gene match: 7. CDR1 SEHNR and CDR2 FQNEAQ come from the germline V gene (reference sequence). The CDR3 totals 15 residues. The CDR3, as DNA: TGTGCCAGCAGCTTATCTGGCCTAGCGGGAGTCGAGCAGTACTTC. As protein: CASSLSGLAGVEQYF.

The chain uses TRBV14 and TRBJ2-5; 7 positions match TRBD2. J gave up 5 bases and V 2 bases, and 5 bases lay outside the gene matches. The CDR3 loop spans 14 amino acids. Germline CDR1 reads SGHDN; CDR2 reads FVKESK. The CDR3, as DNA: TGTGCCAGCAGCCAAACCCCCGGGGGGGAGACCCAGTACTTC. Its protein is CASSQTPGGETQYF.

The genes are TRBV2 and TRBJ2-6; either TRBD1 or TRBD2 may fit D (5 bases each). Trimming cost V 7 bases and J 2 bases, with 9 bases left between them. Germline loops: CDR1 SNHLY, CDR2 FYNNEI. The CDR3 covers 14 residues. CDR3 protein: CASIRGAGANVLTF. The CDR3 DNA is TGTGCCAGCATAAGAGGGGCTGGGGCCAACGTCCTGACTTTC.

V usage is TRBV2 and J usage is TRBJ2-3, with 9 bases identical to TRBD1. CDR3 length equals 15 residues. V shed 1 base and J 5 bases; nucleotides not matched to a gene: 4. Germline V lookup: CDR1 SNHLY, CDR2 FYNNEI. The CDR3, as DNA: TGTGCCAGCAGTGAAGGGGACAGGGTCAGAGATACGCAGTATTTT. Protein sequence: CASSEGDRVRDTQYF. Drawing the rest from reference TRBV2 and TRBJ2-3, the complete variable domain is EPEVTQTPSHQVTQMGQEVILRCVPISNHLYFYWYRQILGQKVEFLVSFYNNEISEKSEIFDDQFSVERPDGSNFTLKIRSTKLEDSAMYFCASSEGDRVRDTQYFGPGTRLTVL.

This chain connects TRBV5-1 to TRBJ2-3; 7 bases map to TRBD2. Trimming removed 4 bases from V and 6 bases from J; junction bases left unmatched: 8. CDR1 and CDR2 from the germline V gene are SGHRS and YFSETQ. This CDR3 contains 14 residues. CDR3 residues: CASSGGEVRDTQYF. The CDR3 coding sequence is TGCGCCAGCAGCGGGGGGGAAGTGAGGGATACGCAGTATTTT.

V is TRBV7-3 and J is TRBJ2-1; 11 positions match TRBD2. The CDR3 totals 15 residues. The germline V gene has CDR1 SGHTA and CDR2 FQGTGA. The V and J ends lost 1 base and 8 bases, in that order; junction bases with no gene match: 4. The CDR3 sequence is CASSLIAGGGHEQFF. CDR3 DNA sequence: TGTGCCAGCAGCTTAATAGCGGGAGGGGGACATGAGCAGTTCTTC.

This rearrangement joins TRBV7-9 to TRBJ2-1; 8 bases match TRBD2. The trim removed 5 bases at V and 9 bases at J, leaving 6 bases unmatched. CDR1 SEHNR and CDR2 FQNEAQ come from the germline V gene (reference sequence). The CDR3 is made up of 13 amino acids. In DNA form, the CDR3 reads TGTGCCAGCAGCCCCGAGCGGGAGTTTGAGCAGTTCTTC. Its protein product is CASSPEREFEQFF.

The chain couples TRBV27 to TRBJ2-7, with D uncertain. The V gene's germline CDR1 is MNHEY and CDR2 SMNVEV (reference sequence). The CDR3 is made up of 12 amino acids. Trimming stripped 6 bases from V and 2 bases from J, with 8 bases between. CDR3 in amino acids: CASRDGTYEQYF. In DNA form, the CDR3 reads TGTGCCAGCAGGGATGGGACCTACGAGCAGTACTTC.

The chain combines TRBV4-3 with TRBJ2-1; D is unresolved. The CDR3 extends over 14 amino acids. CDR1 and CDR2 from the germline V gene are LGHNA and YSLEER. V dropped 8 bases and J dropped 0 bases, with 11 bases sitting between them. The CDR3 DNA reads TGCGCCAGCGGCGTGTCGGCCTCCTACAATGAGCAGTTCTTC. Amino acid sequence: CASGVSASYNEQFF.

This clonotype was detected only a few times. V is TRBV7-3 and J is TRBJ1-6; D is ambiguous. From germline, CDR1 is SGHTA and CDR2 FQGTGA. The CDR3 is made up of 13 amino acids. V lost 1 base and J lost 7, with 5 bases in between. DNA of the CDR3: TGTGCCAGCAGCTTAATCCTGAATTCACCCCTCCACTTT. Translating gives CASSLILNSPLHF.

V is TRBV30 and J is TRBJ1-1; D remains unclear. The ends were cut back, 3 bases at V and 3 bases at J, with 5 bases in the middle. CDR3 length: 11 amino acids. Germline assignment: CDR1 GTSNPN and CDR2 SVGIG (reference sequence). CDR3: CAWRWDTEAFF. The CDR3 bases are TGTGCCTGGAGGTGGGACACTGAAGCTTTCTTT.

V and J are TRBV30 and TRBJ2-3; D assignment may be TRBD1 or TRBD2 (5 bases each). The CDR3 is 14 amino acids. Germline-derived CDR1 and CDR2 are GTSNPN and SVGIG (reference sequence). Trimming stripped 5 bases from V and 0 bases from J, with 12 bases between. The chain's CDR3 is CAWARDGSTDTQYF. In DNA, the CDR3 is TGTGCCTGGGCCCGGGACGGTAGCACAGATACGCAGTATTTT.

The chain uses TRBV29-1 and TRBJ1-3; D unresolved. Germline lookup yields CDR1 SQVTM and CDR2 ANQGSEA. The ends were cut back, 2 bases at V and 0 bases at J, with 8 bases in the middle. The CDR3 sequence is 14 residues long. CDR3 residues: CSVETAASGNTIYF. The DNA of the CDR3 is TGCAGCGTTGAAACGGCAGCCTCTGGAAACACCATATATTTT.

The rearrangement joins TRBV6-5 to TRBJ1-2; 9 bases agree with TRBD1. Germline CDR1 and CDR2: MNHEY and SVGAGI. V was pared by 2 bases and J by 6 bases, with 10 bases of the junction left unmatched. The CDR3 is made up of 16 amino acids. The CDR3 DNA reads TGTGCCAGCAGTTACACGACAGGGGGAGGCTTGGATGGCTACACCTTC. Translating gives CASSYTTGGGLDGYTF.

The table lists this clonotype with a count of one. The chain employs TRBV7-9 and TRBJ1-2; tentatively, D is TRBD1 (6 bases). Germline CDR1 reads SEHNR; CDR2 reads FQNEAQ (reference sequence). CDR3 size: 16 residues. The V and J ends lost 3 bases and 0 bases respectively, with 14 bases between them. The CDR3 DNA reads TGTGCCAGCAGCTTGGACGGACAGTCTGCTAACTATGGCTACACCTTC. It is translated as CASSLDGQSANYGYTF.

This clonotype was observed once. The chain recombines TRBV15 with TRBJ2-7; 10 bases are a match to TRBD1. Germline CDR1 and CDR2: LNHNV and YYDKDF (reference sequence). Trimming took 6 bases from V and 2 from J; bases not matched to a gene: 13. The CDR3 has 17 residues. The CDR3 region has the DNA TGTGCCACCAGTTACGGGGACAGGGGCGAAAATCCCTACGAGCAGTACTTC. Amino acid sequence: CATSYGDRGENPYEQYF.

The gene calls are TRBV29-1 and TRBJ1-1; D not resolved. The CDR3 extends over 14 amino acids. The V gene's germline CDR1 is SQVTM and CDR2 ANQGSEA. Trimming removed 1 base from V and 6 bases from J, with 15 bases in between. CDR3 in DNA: TGCAGCGTTGAAGCCCTAATGGGAGAGGCTGAAGCTTTCTTT. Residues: CSVEALMGEAEAFF.